Given below is one T cell receptor beta chain in context. Germline loops: CDR1 SGHRS, CDR2 YFSETQ. CDR3 length equals 16 residues. Trimming cost V 3 bases and J 3 bases; bases outside gene matches: 11. The record originates from a study of blood T cell repertoires in COVID-19. Study information: Sources were T cells, B-cell-depleted T cells, or PBMCs; the material itself was cDNA or gDNA.

Clones were sequenced by immunoSEQ multiplex PCR, and TCRdb holds only the in-frame ones, with some missing. This table holds roughly 150,000 clones, 70% to 90% found once. The sequence derives from a man in his fifties or sixties with acute or convalescent COVID-19. Sequenced sample: peripheral blood. The rearrangement links TRBV5-1 to TRBJ2-7; 8 bases line up with TRBD2. As DNA, the CDR3 is TGCGCCAGCAGCTCATTGGGCCCGGGGGGGTTCTACGAGCAGTACTTC. Amino acid sequence: CASSSLGPGGFYEQYF.